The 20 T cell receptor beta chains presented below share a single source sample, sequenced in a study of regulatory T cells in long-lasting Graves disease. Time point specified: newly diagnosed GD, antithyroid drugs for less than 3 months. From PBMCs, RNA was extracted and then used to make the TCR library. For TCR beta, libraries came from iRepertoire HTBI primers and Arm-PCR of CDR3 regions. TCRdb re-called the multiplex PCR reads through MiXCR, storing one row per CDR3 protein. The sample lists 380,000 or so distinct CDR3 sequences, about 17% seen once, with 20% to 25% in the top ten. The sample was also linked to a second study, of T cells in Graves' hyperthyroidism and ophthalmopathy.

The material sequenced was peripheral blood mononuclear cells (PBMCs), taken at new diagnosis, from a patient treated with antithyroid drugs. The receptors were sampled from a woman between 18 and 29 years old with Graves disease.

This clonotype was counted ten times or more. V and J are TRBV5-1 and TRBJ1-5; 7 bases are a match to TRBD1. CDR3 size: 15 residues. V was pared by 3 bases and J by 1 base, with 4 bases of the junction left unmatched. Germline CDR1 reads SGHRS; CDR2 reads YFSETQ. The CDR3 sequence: CASSSEGGSNQPQHF. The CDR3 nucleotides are TGCGCCAGCAGCTCAGAAGGGGGCAGCAATCAGCCCCAGCATTTT.

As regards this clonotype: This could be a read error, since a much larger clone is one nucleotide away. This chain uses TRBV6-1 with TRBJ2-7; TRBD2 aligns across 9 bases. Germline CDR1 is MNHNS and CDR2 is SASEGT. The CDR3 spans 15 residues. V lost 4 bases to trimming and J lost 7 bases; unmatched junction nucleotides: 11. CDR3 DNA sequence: TGTGCCAGCAGTGCGCGGGAGGGCCGCAACAATGAGCAGTACTTC. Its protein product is CASSAREGRNNEQYF.

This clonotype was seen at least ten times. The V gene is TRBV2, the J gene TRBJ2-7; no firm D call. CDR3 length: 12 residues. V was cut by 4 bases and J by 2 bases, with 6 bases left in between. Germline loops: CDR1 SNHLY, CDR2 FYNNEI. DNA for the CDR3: TGTGCCAGCAGTGTTGGTACCTACGAGCAGTACTTC. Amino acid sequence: CASSVGTYEQYF.

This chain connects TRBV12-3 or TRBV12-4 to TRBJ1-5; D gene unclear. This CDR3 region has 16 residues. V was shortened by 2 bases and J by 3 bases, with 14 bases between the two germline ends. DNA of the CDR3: TGTGCCAGCAGTTTACTCCTTGGGGTGACCAATCAGCCCCAGCATTTT. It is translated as CASSLLLGVTNQPQHF.

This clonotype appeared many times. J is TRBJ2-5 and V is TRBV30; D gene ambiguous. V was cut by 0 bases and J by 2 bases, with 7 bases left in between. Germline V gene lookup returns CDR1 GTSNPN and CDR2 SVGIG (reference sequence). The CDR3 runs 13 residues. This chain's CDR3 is CAWSVGLQETQYF. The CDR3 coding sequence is TGTGCCTGGAGTGTTGGGCTTCAAGAGACCCAGTACTTC.

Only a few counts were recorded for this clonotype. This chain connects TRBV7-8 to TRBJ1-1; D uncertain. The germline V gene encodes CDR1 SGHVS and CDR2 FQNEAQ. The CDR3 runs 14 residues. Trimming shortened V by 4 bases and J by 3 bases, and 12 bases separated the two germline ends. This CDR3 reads CASSWGREDTEAFF. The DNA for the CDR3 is TGTGCCAGCAGCTGGGGTAGGGAAGACACTGAAGCTTTCTTT.

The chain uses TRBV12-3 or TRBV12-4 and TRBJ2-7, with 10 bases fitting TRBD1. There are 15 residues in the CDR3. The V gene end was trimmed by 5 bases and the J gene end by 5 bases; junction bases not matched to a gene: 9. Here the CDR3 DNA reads TGTGCCAGCAGTCCTCTGACAGGGGGCATCAACGAGCAGTACTTC. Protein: CASSPLTGGINEQYF.

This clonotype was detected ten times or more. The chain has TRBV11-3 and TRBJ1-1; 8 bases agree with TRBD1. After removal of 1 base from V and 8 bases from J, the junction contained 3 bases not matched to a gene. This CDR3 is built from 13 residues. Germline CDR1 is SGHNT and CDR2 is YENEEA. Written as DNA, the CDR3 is TGTGCCAGCAGCTTAGGCAGGGGGCGCGAAGCTTTCTTT. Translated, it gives CASSLGRGREAFF. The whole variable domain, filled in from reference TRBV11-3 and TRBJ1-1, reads EAGVVQSPRYKIIEKKQPVAFWCNPISGHNTLYWYLQNLGQGPELLIRYENEEAVDDSQLPKDRFSAERLKGVDSTLKIQPAELGDSAVYLCASSLGRGREAFFGQGTRLTVV.

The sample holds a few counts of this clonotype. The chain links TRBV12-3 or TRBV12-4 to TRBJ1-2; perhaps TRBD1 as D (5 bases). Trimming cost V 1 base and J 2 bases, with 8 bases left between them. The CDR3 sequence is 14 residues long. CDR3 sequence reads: CASSLVRQNYGYTF. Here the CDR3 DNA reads TGTGCCAGCAGTTTAGTTCGACAGAACTATGGCTACACCTTC.

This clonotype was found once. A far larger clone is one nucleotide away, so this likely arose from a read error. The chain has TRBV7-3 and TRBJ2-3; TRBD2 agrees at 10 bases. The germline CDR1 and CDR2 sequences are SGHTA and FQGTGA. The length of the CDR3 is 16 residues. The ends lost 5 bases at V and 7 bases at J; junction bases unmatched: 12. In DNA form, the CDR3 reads TGTGCCAGCAGCCCGTGGCGCACTAGCGGGGAAAATACGCAGTATTTT. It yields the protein CASSPWRTSGENTQYF.

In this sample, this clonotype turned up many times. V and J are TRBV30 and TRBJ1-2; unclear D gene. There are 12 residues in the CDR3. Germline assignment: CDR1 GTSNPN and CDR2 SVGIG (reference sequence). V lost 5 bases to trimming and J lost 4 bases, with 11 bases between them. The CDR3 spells CAWDLGSYGYTF. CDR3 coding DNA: TGTGCCTGGGATCTAGGGAGCTATGGCTACACCTTC.

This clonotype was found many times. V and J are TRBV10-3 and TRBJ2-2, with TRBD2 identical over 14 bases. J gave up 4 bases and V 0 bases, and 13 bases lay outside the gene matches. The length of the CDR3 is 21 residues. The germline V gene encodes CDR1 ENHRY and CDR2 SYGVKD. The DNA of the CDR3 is TGTGCCATCAGTGAGTCGACCTGGGGACTAGCGGGAGCCGGTGGCACCGGGGAGCTGTTTTTT. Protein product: CAISESTWGLAGAGGTGELFF.

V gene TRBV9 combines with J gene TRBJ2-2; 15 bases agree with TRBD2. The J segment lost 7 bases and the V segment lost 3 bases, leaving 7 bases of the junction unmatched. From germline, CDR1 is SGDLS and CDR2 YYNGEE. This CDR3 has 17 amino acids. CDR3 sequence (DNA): TGTGCCAGCAGCGGGACTAGCGGGAGGGCAGCGCACGGGGAGCTGTTTTTT. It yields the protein CASSGTSGRAAHGELFF. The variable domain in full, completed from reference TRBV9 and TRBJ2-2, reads DSGVTQTPKHLITATGQRVTLRCSPRSGDLSVYWYQQSLDQGLQFLIQYYNGEERAKGNILERFSAQQFPDLHSELNLSSLELGDSALYFCASSGTSGRAAHGELFFGEGSRLTVL.

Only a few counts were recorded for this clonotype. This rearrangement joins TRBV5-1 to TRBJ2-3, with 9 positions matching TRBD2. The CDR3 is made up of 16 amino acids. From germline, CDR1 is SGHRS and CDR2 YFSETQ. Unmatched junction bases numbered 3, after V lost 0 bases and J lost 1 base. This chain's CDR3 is CASSLAAGGGTDTQYF. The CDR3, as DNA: TGCGCCAGCAGCTTGGCGGCGGGGGGGGGCACAGATACGCAGTATTTT.

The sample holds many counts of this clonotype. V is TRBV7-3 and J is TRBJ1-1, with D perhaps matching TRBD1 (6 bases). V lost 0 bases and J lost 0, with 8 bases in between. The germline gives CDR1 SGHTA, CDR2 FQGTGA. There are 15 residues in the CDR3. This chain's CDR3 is CASSLTRGLNTEAFF. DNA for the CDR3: TGTGCCAGCAGCTTAACGAGGGGGTTGAACACTGAAGCTTTCTTT.

The CDR3 is CASSYQGGQYF. CDR3 nucleotide sequence: TGTGCCAGCAGTTACCAGGGAGGGCAGTACTTC. The V and J genes are TRBV6-9 and TRBJ2-7; D perhaps matches TRBD2 (6 bases). Germline lookup yields CDR1 MNHGY and CDR2 SVAAGI. The length of the CDR3 is 11 residues. The V end lost 3 bases, the J end lost 9 bases, and 9 bases lay between the germline ends.

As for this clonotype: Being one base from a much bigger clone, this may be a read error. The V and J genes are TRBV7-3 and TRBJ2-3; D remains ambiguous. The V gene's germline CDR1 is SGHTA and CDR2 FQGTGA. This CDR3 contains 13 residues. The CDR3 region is CAGSLITWDTQYF. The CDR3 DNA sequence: TGTGCCGGCAGCTTGATTACGTGGGATACGCAGTATTTT.

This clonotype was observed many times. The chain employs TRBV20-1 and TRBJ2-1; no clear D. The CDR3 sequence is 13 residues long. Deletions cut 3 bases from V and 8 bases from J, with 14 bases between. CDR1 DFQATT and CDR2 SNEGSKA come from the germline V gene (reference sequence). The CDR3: CSASTHNGYEQFF. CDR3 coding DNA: TGCAGTGCTAGCACCCATAATGGGTATGAGCAGTTCTTC.

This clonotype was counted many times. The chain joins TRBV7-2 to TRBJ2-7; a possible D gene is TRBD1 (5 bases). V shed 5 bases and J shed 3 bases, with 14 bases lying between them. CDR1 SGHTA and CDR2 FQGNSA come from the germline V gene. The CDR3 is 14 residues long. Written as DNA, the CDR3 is TGTGCCAGCAGCAGACAGCACCCTCTCTACGAGCAGTACTTC. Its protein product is CASSRQHPLYEQYF.

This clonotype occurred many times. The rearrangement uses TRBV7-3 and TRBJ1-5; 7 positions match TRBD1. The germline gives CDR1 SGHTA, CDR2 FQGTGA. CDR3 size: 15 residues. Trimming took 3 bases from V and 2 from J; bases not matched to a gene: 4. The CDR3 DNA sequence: TGTGCCAGCAGCTTGTTAGGGGGCGGCAATCAGCCCCAGCATTTT. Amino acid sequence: CASSLLGGGNQPQHF. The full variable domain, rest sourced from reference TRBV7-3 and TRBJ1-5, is GAGVSQTPSNKVTEKGKYVELRCDPISGHTALYWYRQSLGQGPEFLIYFQGTGAADDSGLPNDRFFAVRPEGSVSTLKIQRTERGDSAVYLCASSLLGGGNQPQHFGDGTRLSIL.